This T cell receptor beta chain is from a study of shared clonotypes between healthy human individuals. Study-level results: Depth was large, yet rarefaction showed that sorted-subset sequencing was incomplete. Some naive CD4 clonotypes, roughly 4.5%, turned up in common across several donors.

Trimming shortened V by 0 bases and J by 2 bases, and 11 bases separated the two germline ends. The CDR3 is made up of 15 amino acids. Germline loops: CDR1 MNHNY, CDR2 SVGAGI (reference sequence). TCRdb keeps only in-frame clones here, not all; method: immunoSEQ multiplex PCR. The table shows more than 550,000 clones, with roughly two thirds occurring only once. The table lists this clone with a count of one. What it binds is unknown. The investigators split CD4+ cells into a CD45RA+ naive subset and a CD45RA-negative memory subset. This receptor was taken from a young woman in good health. The chain links TRBV6-6 to TRBJ2-7, with unresolved D. Sequences were obtained from memory CD4+ T cells sorted from blood. Stated subset: CD45RA-negative fraction. The CDR3 bases are TGTGCCAGCAGTTACTCGTGGCAGGAAACCTACGAGCAGTACTTC. It codes for CASSYSWQETYEQYF.